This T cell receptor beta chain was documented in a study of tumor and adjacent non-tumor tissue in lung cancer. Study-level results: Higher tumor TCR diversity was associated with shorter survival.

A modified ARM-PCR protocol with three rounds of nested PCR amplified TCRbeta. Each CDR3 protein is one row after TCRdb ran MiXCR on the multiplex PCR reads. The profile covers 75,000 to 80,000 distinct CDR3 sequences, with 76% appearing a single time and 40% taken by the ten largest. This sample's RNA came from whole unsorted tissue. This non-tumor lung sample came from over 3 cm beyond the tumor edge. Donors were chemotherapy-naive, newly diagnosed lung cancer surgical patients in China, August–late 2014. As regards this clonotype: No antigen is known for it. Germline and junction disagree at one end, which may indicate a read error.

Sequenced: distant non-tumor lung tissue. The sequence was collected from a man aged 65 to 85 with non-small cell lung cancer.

CDR3 amino acids: CAISTNSSRGGTYTEQFF. In DNA, the CDR3 is TGTGCCATCAGTACCAATTCCTCGCGGGGGGGAACCTACACTGAGCAGTTCTTC. The chain employs TRBV10-3 and TRBJ2-1; 9 nucleotides align to TRBD2. Per the germline V gene, CDR1 is ENHRY and CDR2 is SYGVKD. The CDR3 covers 18 residues.